The rows below give T cell receptor beta chains drawn from one sample of a study of CD8 T cells in ankylosing spondylitis. TCRdb ran MiXCR on the 5' RACE reads and lists one entry per CDR3 protein. Among roughly 100,000 distinct CDR3 sequences, around 24% were seen once, and the ten largest hold around 12%. Sequenced: synovial fluid, either unsorted or a sorted T cell fraction (not recorded which). These receptors were obtained from a male donor with ankylosing spondylitis. Each CDR3 is given with its conserved first and last residue. A D gene is named only where the DNA matches it firmly. Clone sizes are given selectively: once, few, many, or a class where the clone is expanded.

j_call clone_size d_call v_call cdr3_aa cdr3_nt
TRBJ2-3 few . TRBV5-4 CASSSETLTTDTQYF TGTGCCAGCAGCTCCGAGACACTTACCACAGATACGCAGTATTTT
TRBJ2-7 . TRBD1 TRBV6-5 CASRYRGVYEQYF TGTGCCAGCAGGTACAGGGGAGTATACGAGCAGTACTTC
TRBJ2-3 . TRBD2 TRBV5-1 CASSTSASGSGDTQYF TGCGCCAGCAGCACTTCAGCTAGCGGGAGTGGTGATACGCAGTATTTT
TRBJ1-1 . TRBD1 TRBV3-1 CASSRGTGGRAFF TGTGCCAGCAGCCGTGGGACAGGGGGTCGAGCTTTCTTT
TRBJ1-5 . . TRBV30 CAWTGKGVYQPQHF TGTGCCTGGACAGGGAAAGGGGTCTATCAGCCCCAGCATTTT
TRBJ2-1 . TRBD2 TRBV20-1 CSARDATSGRYNEQFF TGCAGTGCTAGAGACGCGACTAGCGGGAGGTACAATGAGCAGTTCTTC
TRBJ2-3 many . TRBV27 CAVWEAGGTDTQYF TGTGCCGTCTGGGAGGCAGGGGGGACAGATACGCAGTATTTT
TRBJ2-2 few TRBD2 TRBV29-1 CSAAASGRGTGELFF TGCAGCGCCGCGGCTAGCGGGAGAGGGACCGGGGAGCTGTTTTTT
TRBJ1-6 . . TRBV7-8 CASSLAEFGSYNSPLHF TGTGCCAGCAGCTTAGCAGAGTTTGGCTCCTATAATTCACCCCTCCACTTT
TRBJ2-1 many TRBD2 TRBV12-3/TRBV12-4 CASSSEAGGPVEQFF TGTGCCAGCAGTTCAGAAGCGGGAGGGCCGGTTGAGCAGTTCTTC
TRBJ2-2 few . TRBV20-1 CSASLAGEGTGELFF TGCAGTGCTAGTCTCGCGGGCGAGGGCACCGGGGAGCTGTTTTTT
TRBJ1-5 . . TRBV6-2/TRBV6-3 CASSYEELSNQPQHF TGTGCCAGCAGTTACGAGGAGCTTAGCAATCAGCCCCAGCATTTT